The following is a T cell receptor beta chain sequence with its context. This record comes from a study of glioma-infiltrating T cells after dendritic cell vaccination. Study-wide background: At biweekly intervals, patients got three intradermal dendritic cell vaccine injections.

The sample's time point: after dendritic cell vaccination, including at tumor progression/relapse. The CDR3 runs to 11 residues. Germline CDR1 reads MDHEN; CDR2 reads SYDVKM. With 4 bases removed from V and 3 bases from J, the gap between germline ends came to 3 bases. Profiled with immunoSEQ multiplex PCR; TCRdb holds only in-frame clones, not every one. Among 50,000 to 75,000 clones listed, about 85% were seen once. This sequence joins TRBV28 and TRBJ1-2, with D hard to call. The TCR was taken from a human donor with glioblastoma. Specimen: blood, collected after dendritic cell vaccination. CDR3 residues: CASSSDYGYTF. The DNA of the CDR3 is TGTGCCAGCAGTTCTGACTATGGCTACACCTTC.